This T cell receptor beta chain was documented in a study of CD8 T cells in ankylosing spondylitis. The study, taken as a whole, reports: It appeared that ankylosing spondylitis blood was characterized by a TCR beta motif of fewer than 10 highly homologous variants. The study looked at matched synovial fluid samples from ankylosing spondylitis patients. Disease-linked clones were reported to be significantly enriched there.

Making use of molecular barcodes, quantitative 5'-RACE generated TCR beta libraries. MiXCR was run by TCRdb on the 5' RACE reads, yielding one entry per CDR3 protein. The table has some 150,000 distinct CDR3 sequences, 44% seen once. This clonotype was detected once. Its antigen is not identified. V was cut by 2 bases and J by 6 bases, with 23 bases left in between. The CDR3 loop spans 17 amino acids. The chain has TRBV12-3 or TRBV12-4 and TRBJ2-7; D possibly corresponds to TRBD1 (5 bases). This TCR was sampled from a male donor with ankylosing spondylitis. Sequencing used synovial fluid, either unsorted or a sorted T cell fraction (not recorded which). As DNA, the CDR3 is TGTGCCAGCAGTTTATTCGGCCGATGGCAGGGTGTCGCCGAGCAGTACTTC. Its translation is CASSLFGRWQGVAEQYF.